Below are 10 T cell receptor beta chains sequenced from a single sample in a study of T cells in Graves' hyperthyroidism and ophthalmopathy. TCR beta CDR3 regions were amplified from RNA transcripts. The HTBI primer set drove a first-round RT-PCR of the TCR CDR3. TCRdb re-called the multiplex PCR reads with MiXCR, one entry per CDR3 protein. Here the sample spans hundreds of thousands of distinct CDR3 sequences, about 15% being singletons. The sample taken for sequencing was blood. The receptors here all came from a woman in her twenties or thirties with Graves' hyperthyroidism that later progressed to Graves' ophthalmopathy.

This clonotype came up many times. The chain uses TRBV29-1 and TRBJ1-1; D is unresolved. V lost 4 bases and J lost 2, with 11 bases in between. There are 13 residues in the CDR3. Germline loops: CDR1 SQVTM, CDR2 ANQGSEA. The CDR3 DNA sequence: TGCAGCGTTGTAGCAACGGAAAACACTGAAGCTTTCTTT. It specifies CSVVATENTEAFF.

This chain uses TRBV28 with TRBJ2-1; 13 positions agree with TRBD2. The length of the CDR3 is 15 residues. The junction had 3 bases not matched to a gene; V was cut back by 2 bases and J by 8 bases. Germline lookup yields CDR1 MDHEN and CDR2 SYDVKM. The CDR3 loop reads CASSLELAGGDEQFF. The CDR3 nucleotides are TGTGCCAGCAGTTTAGAACTAGCGGGAGGGGATGAGCAGTTCTTC.

The table lists this clonotype with many counts. This sequence joins TRBV12-3 or TRBV12-4 and TRBJ2-6, with D possibly TRBD1 on 5 matching bases. The V and J ends lost 6 bases and 2 bases respectively, with 8 bases between them. The CDR3 has 14 residues. The CDR3 nucleotides are TGTGCCAGCAGAAGGGGAACTGGGGCCAACGTCCTGACTTTC. Protein: CASRRGTGANVLTF.

This sequence joins TRBV3-1 and TRBJ2-7; 11 nucleotides match TRBD2. This CDR3 is built from 16 residues. Germline CDR1 and CDR2: LGHDT and YNNKEL (reference sequence). With 0 bases clipped from V and 2 bases from J, the junction kept 3 bases outside the gene matches. For the CDR3, the DNA is TGTGCCAGCAGCCAAGAACCGGGACTAGCGGCCTACGAGCAGTACTTC. It is translated as CASSQEPGLAAYEQYF.

In regard to this clonotype: Mismatch with germline at one junction end may stem from a read error. The chain has TRBV7-7 and TRBJ1-1, with D tentatively TRBD1 (5 bases). CDR1 is SSHAT and CDR2 is FNYEAQ in the germline V gene (reference sequence). The length of the CDR3 is 14 residues. The CDR3 reads CASTGQRCGTEAFF. The CDR3 coding sequence is TGTGCTAGCACTGGACAAAGGTGTGGCACTGAAGCTTTCTTT.

At least ten counts were recorded for this clonotype. This chain uses TRBV19 with TRBJ1-1; D is undetermined. Germline V gene sequence: CDR1 LNHDA, CDR2 SQIVND (reference sequence). The CDR3 runs to 15 residues. V was shortened by 5 bases and J by 1 base, with 14 bases between the two germline ends. As DNA, the CDR3 is TGTGCCAGTAGTTCCTTCGCGGCGGCGAACACTGAAGCTTTCTTT. Translation gives CASSSFAAANTEAFF.

This clonotype was seen many times. V gene TRBV2 combines with J gene TRBJ2-7, with D perhaps given as TRBD1 or TRBD2 (6 bases each). Trimming took 8 bases from V and 0 from J, leaving 23 bases between them. Germline values: CDR1 SNHLY, CDR2 FYNNEI. The CDR3 sequence is 17 residues long. DNA for the CDR3: TGTGCCAGCTTGGGGGGAGCAGGGGAGAGATCCTCCTACGAGCAGTACTTC. Translation: CASLGGAGERSSYEQYF.

In this sample, this clonotype turned up many times. The CDR3 nucleotides are TGTGCCAGCAGTTTCTGGGGGAAAGACGGGCAGCCCCAGCATTTT. It codes for CASSFWGKDGQPQHF. The chain links TRBV28 to TRBJ1-5; possible D gene TRBD1, 5 bases. V lost 3 bases and J lost 7, with 16 bases in between. The CDR3 runs 15 residues. The germline CDR1 and CDR2 sequences are MDHEN and SYDVKM.

Turning to this clonotype: A read error may be the cause here, since a much bigger clone is one base away. No conserved phenylalanine or tryptophan ends this CDR3, so it is likely a read error. The rearrangement links TRBV29-1 to TRBJ2-7; 7 bases are a match to TRBD2. Germline trimming cut 5 bases from V and 2 bases from J; bases unmatched to any gene: 6. This CDR3 has 13 residues. Looked up from germline, CDR1 is SQVTM and CDR2 is ANQGSEA. CDR3 sequence (DNA): TGCAGCGTTCTGCCGGGACTACCCTACGAGCAGTACCTC. Residues: CSVLPGLPYEQYL.

This clonotype was counted ten times or more. CDR3 in DNA: TGTGCCAGCAGCTTCGATGTGCCTTACGAGCAGTACTTC. Encoded protein: CASSFDVPYEQYF. This chain uses TRBV7-6 with TRBJ2-7; D gene uncertain. This CDR3 has 13 amino acids. Germline V gene data show CDR1 as SGHVS and CDR2 as FNYEAQ. The V gene lost 3 bases and the J gene lost 4 bases, with 10 bases spanning the gap.